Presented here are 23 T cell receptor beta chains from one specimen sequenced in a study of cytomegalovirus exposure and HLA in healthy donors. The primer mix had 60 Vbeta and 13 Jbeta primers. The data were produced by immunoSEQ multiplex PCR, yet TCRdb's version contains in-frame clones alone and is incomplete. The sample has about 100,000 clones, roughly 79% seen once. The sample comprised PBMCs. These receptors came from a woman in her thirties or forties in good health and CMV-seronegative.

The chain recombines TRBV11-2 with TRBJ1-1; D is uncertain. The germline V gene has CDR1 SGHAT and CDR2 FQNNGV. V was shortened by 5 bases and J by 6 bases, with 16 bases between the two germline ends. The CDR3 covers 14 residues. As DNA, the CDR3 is TGTGCCAGCAGCGTGCCGGCGGGGAGTGCTGAAGCTTTCTTT. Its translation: CASSVPAGSAEAFF.

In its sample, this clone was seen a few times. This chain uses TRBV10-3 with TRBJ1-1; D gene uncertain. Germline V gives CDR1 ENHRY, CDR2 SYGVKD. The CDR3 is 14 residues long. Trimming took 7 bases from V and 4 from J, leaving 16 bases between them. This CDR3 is CAINNDVASTEAFF. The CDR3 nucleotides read TGTGCCATCAACAATGATGTCGCCAGCACTGAAGCTTTCTTT.

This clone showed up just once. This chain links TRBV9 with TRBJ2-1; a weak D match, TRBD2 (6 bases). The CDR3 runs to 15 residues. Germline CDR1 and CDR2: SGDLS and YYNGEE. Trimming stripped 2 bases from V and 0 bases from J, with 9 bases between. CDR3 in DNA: TGTGCCAGCAGCGTGCGGGGAGACTCCTACAATGAGCAGTTCTTC. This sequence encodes CASSVRGDSYNEQFF.

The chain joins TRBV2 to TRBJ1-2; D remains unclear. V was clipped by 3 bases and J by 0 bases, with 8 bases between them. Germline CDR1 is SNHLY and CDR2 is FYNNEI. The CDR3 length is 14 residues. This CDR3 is CASSETEANYGYTF. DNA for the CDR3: TGTGCCAGCAGTGAGACCGAGGCTAACTATGGCTACACCTTC.

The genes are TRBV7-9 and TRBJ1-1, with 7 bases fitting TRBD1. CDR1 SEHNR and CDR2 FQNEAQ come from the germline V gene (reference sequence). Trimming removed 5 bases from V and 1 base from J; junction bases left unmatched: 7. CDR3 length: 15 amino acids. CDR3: CASSKKGQRNTEAFF. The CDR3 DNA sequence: TGTGCCAGCAGCAAAAAGGGACAGCGGAACACTGAAGCTTTCTTT.

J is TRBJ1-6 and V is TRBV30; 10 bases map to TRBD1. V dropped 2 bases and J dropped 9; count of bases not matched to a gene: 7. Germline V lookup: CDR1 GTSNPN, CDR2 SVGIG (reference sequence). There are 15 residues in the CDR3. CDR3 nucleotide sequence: TGTGCCTGGAGTCCCTCGGGACAGGGGTTTTCACCCCTCCACTTT. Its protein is CAWSPSGQGFSPLHF.

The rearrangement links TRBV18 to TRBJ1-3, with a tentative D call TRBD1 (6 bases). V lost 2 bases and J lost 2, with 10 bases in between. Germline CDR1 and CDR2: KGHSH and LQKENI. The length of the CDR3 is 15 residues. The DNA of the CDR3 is TGTGCCAGCTCACCATTGACAGGCACTGGAAACACCATATATTTT. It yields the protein CASSPLTGTGNTIYF.

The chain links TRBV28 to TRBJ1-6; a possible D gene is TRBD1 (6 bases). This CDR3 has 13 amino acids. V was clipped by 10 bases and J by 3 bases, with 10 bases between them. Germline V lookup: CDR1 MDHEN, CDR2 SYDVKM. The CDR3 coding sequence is TGTGCCACCCAGGGGAGCTATAATTCACCCCTCCACTTT. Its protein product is CATQGSYNSPLHF.

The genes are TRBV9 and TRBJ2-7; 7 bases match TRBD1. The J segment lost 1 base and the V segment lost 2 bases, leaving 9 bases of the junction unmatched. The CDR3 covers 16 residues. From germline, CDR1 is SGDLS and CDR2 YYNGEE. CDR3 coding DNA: TGTGCCAGCAGCGTTGGACAGGCCGACTTTTCCTACGAGCAGTACTTC. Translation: CASSVGQADFSYEQYF. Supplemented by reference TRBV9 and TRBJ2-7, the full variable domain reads DSGVTQTPKHLITATGQRVTLRCSPRSGDLSVYWYQQSLDQGLQFLIQYYNGEERAKGNILERFSAQQFPDLHSELNLSSLELGDSALYFCASSVGQADFSYEQYFGPGTRLTVT.

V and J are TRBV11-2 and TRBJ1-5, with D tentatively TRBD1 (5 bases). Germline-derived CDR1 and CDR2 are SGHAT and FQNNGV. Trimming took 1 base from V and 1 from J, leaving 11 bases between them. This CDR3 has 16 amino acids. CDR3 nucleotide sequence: TGTGCCAGCAGCTTAGGATGGGGACTCAGCAATCAGCCCCAGCATTTT. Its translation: CASSLGWGLSNQPQHF.

CDR3 sequence: CASSLGGTANQPQHF. The CDR3 nucleotides read TGTGCCAGCAGCTTAGGAGGGACTGCCAATCAGCCCCAGCATTTT. V gene TRBV7-8 combines with J gene TRBJ1-5, with D tentatively TRBD1 (5 bases). Germline V gene data show CDR1 as SGHVS and CDR2 as FQNEAQ. The V end was cut by 1 base, the J end by 3 bases, with 10 bases between. The CDR3 length is 15 residues.

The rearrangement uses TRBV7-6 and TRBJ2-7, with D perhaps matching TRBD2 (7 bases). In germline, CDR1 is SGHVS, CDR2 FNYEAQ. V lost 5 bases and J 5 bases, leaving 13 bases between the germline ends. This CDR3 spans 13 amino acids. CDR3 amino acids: CASSPQGGDEQYF. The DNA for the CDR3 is TGTGCCAGCAGCCCCCAAGGGGGGGACGAGCAGTACTTC.

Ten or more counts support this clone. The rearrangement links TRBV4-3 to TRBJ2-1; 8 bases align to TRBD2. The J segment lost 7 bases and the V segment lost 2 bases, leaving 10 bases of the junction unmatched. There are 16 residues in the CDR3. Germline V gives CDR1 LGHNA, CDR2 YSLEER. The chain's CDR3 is CASSQLGSGVENEQFF. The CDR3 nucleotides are TGCGCCAGCAGCCAATTGGGTAGCGGGGTTGAGAATGAGCAGTTCTTC.

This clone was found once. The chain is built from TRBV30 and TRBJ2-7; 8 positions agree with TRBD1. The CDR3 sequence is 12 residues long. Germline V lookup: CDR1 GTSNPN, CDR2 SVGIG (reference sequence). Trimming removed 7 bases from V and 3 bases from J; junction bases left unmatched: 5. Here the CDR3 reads CASGGGGYEQYF. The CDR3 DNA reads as TGTGCCTCAGGGGGCGGCGGCTACGAGCAGTACTTC.

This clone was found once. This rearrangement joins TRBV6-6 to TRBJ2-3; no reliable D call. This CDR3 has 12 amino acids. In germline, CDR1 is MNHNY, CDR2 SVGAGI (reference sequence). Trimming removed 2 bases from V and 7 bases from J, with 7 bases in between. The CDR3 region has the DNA TGTGCCAGCAGTTACCGAGAAAATACGCAGTATTTT. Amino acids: CASSYRENTQYF.

For the CDR3, the DNA is TGTGCCACCAGCAGAGATAAGGGGTTCGGGGAGCTGTTTTTT. Its protein is CATSRDKGFGELFF. V is TRBV15 and J is TRBJ2-2, with D tentatively TRBD1 (5 bases). The CDR3 has 14 amino acids. V dropped 0 bases and J dropped 7 bases, with 9 bases sitting between them. Germline assignment: CDR1 LNHNV and CDR2 YYDKDF (reference sequence).

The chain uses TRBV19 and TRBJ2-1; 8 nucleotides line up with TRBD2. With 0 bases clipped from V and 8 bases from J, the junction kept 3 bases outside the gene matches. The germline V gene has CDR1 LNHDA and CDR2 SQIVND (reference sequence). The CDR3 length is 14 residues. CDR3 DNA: TGTGCCAGTAGTATAGACGGGGGGGCCTATGAGCAGTTCTTC. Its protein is CASSIDGGAYEQFF.

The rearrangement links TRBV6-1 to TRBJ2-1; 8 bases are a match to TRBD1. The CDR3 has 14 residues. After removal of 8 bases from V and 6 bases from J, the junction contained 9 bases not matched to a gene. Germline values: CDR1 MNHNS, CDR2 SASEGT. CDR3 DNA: TGTGCCAGCCGGACAGGGCCACTAAGCAATGAGCAGTTCTTC. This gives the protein CASRTGPLSNEQFF.

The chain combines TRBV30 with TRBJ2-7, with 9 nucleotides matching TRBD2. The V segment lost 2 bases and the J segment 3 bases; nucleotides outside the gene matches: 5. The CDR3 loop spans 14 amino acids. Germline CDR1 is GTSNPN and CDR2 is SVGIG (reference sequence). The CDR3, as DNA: TGTGCCTGGAGTCGGAGCGGGGGGAGCTACGAGCAGTACTTC. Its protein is CAWSRSGGSYEQYF.

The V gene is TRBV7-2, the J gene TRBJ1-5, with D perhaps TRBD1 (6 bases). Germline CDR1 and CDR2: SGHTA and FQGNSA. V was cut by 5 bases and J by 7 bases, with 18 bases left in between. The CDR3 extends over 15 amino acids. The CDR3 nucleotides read TGTGCCAGCAGCGCCTCGGGGGGGCTGAGACAGCCCCAGCATTTT. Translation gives CASSASGGLRQPQHF.

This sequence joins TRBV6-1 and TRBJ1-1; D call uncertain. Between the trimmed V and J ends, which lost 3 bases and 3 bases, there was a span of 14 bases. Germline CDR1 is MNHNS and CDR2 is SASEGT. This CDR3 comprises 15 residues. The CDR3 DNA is TGTGCCAGCAGTGAGTCTCAAACGGGGTACACTGAAGCTTTCTTT. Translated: CASSESQTGYTEAFF.

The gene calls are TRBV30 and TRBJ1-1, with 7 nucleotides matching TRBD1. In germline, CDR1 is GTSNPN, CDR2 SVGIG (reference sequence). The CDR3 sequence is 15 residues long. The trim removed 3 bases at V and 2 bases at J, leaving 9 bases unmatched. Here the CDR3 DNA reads TGTGCCTGGAGAAAGGGGGCGAACCTCAACACTGAAGCTTTCTTT. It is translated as CAWRKGANLNTEAFF.

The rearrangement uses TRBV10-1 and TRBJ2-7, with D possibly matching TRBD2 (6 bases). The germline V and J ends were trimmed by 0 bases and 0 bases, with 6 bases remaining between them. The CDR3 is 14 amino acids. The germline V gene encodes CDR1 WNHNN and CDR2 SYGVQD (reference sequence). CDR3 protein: CASSESDYSYEQYF. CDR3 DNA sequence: TGCGCCAGCAGTGAGTCGGACTACTCCTACGAGCAGTACTTC.